This entry lists 32 T cell receptor beta chains sequenced from one sample in a study of T-cell memory formation after mild COVID-19. TCRdb used MiXCR to reprocess the 5' RACE reads, holding one entry per CDR3 protein. The data hold roughly 200,000 distinct CDR3 sequences, with approximately 10% observed a single time. Material for sequencing was PBMCs or a T cell subset sorted from them (not recorded which). All receptors come from a man between 18 and 29 years old who had mild COVID-19 (a few samples of this study predate the infection). Cell type and time point are not known.

The V and J genes are TRBV5-4 and TRBJ2-7; D not certain. The germline V gene encodes CDR1 SGHNT and CDR2 YYREEE (reference sequence). V was trimmed by 4 bases and J by 3 bases, leaving 11 bases between them. The length of the CDR3 is 13 residues. CDR3 protein: CASSKQNRYEQYF. In DNA, the CDR3 is TGTGCCAGCAGCAAACAGAACCGCTACGAGCAGTACTTC.

The table lists this clonotype with a few counts. The rearrangement links TRBV28 to TRBJ1-4, with D maybe TRBD1 (6 bases). The CDR3 runs 14 residues. Germline-derived CDR1 and CDR2 are MDHEN and SYDVKM. Trimming took 8 bases from V and 4 from J, leaving 14 bases between them. DNA of the CDR3: TGTGCCAGCTCGGGAGGGGGACTTAATGAAAAACTGTTTTTT. Its protein is CASSGGGLNEKLFF.

The chain carries TRBV20-1 and TRBJ2-1; TRBD2 aligns across 7 bases. Trimming removed 1 base from V and 8 bases from J; junction bases left unmatched: 11. CDR1 is DFQATT and CDR2 is SNEGSKA in the germline V gene (reference sequence). The CDR3 is 15 amino acids. CDR3 in DNA: TGCAGTGCTAGAGTAGGCGGACTAGTCAGCGATGAGCAGTTCTTC. Its protein product is CSARVGGLVSDEQFF.

The chain has TRBV18 and TRBJ2-2, with D unresolved. The CDR3 runs to 15 residues. Trimming left V 2 bases short and J 7 bases short, with 14 bases between. Germline CDR1 KGHSH, CDR2 LQKENI. CDR3 sequence reads: CASSPESAGSGELFF. CDR3 bases: TGTGCCAGCTCACCAGAGTCAGCTGGAAGCGGGGAGCTGTTTTTT. Combining the CDR3 with reference TRBV18 and TRBJ2-2 gives the whole variable domain NAGVMQNPRHLVRRRGQEARLRCSPMKGHSHVYWYRQLPEEGLKFMVYLQKENIIDESGMPKERFSAEFPKEGPSILRIQQVVRGDSAAYFCASSPESAGSGELFFGEGSRLTVL.

The genes are TRBV2 and TRBJ2-5; the D gene is possibly TRBD1 (5 bases). The CDR3 length is 14 residues. V dropped 6 bases and J dropped 2 bases, with 13 bases sitting between them. Germline CDR1 and CDR2: SNHLY and FYNNEI. The CDR3 loop is CASSRNTGQETQYF. Written as DNA, the CDR3 is TGTGCCAGCAGCCGCAACACAGGACAAGAGACCCAGTACTTC.

This clonotype was recorded a few times. The V and J genes are TRBV3-1 and TRBJ2-1, with a weak D call TRBD2 (6 bases). Germline V gives CDR1 LGHDT, CDR2 YNNKEL (reference sequence). The CDR3 is 15 residues long. The V end was cut by 1 base, the J end by 10 bases, with 17 bases between. CDR3: CASSQVRGGLGEQFF. The CDR3 DNA sequence: TGTGCCAGCAGCCAAGTAAGGGGAGGTCTGGGGGAGCAGTTCTTC.

This chain joins TRBV3-1 and TRBJ1-1, with 8 bases aligning to TRBD1. This CDR3 is built from 15 residues. Germline assignment: CDR1 LGHDT and CDR2 YNNKEL (reference sequence). V was pared by 2 bases and J by 3 bases, with 5 bases of the junction left unmatched. DNA of the CDR3: TGTGCCAGCAGCCAATTACAGGGGGTTCACACTGAAGCTTTCTTT. Translation: CASSQLQGVHTEAFF.

This clonotype showed up many times. J is TRBJ2-1 and V is TRBV2; D might be TRBD1 or TRBD2, each matching 5 bases. V shed 0 bases and J shed 0 bases, with 9 bases lying between them. This CDR3 spans 16 amino acids. The germline V gene encodes CDR1 SNHLY and CDR2 FYNNEI. CDR3 amino acids: CASSEAQRGSYNEQFF. In DNA form, the CDR3 reads TGTGCCAGCAGTGAAGCTCAGAGGGGCTCCTACAATGAGCAGTTCTTC.

This clonotype was picked up a small number of times. This sequence joins TRBV11-1 and TRBJ2-7; D is uncertain. The V end was cut by 4 bases, the J end by 3 bases, with 10 bases between. CDR3 length: 13 amino acids. Per germline, CDR1 SGHAT and CDR2 FQDESV (reference sequence). The CDR3 coding sequence is TGTGCCAGCAGCTGGACGGAAGACTACGAGCAGTACGTC. Protein: CASSWTEDYEQYV.

The rearrangement joins TRBV27 to TRBJ2-7, with unresolved D. Germline values: CDR1 MNHEY, CDR2 SMNVEV (reference sequence). This CDR3 is 13 amino acids long. V gave up 3 bases and J gave up 1 base, with 7 bases separating them. For the CDR3, the DNA is TGTGCCAGCAGTTTTAGTAGGTCCTACGAGCAGTACTTC. It encodes CASSFSRSYEQYF.

This rearrangement joins TRBV4-1 to TRBJ1-4; TRBD1 is a possible D gene (6 bases). Germline V gene lookup returns CDR1 MGHRA and CDR2 YSYEKL. This CDR3 has 15 residues. The V end lost 0 bases, the J end lost 3 bases, and 8 bases lay between the germline ends. The CDR3 nucleotides read TGCGCCAGCAGCCAAGAAGGGGGTTCTAATGAAAAACTGTTTTTT. Protein: CASSQEGGSNEKLFF.

This clonotype occurred a few times. This chain links TRBV6-5 with TRBJ1-3; a weak D match, TRBD1 (5 bases). This CDR3 is 17 amino acids long. Trimming stripped 2 bases from V and 0 bases from J, with 14 bases between. Germline values: CDR1 MNHEY, CDR2 SVGAGI. CDR3 loop: CASSYHTSGGSGNTIYF. In nucleotides, the CDR3 is TGTGCCAGCAGTTACCATACCTCGGGGGGCTCTGGAAACACCATATATTTT.

The chain has TRBV6-5 and TRBJ1-3; 8 bases align to TRBD1. Germline lookup yields CDR1 MNHEY and CDR2 SVGAGI. With 2 bases clipped from V and 4 bases from J, the junction kept 7 bases outside the gene matches. The CDR3 is 16 residues long. The chain's CDR3 is CASSYTDRGLGNTIYF. The DNA for the CDR3 is TGTGCCAGCAGTTACACCGACAGGGGTCTAGGAAACACCATATATTTT.

V and J are TRBV7-2 and TRBJ2-3; no clear D. The CDR3 totals 15 residues. V was cut by 2 bases and J by 2 bases, with 11 bases left in between. Germline CDR1 is SGHTA and CDR2 is FQGNSA. This CDR3 is CASSLRWTNTDTQYF. The CDR3 region has the DNA TGTGCCAGCAGCTTACGATGGACCAACACAGATACGCAGTATTTT. The variable domain in full, completed from reference TRBV7-2 and TRBJ2-3, reads GAGVSQSPSNKVTEKGKDVELRCDPISGHTALYWYRQSLGQGLEFLIYFQGNSAPDKSGLPSDRFSAERTGGSVSTLTIQRTQQEDSAVYLCASSLRWTNTDTQYFGPGTRLTVL.

J is TRBJ2-1 and V is TRBV7-3; 9 positions match TRBD2. This CDR3 contains 14 residues. With V trimmed by 2 bases and J by 9 bases, 5 bases remained unmatched. The germline V gene has CDR1 SGHTA and CDR2 FQGTGA. CDR3 loop: CASSLSSGVAEQFF. DNA for the CDR3: TGTGCCAGCAGCTTATCTAGCGGGGTGGCTGAGCAGTTCTTC. The full variable domain, with the rest looked up from reference TRBV7-3 and TRBJ2-1, is GAGVSQTPSNKVTEKGKYVELRCDPISGHTALYWYRQSLGQGPEFLIYFQGTGAADDSGLPNDRFFAVRPEGSVSTLKIQRTERGDSAVYLCASSLSSGVAEQFFGPGTRLTVL.

This clonotype appeared a few times. This CDR3 reads CASKLAQWGTNEKLFF. CDR3 in DNA: TGTGCCAGCAAGTTGGCTCAATGGGGAACTAATGAAAAACTGTTTTTT. V is TRBV2 and J is TRBJ1-4; no clear D. The V end lost 7 bases, the J end lost 1 base, and 16 bases lay between the germline ends. Germline V gene data show CDR1 as SNHLY and CDR2 as FYNNEI. CDR3 length: 16 residues.

This clonotype was found a few times. The chain employs TRBV6-6 and TRBJ2-3; perhaps TRBD2 as D (6 bases). There are 15 residues in the CDR3. The V and J ends lost 7 bases and 1 base respectively, with 15 bases between them. Germline loops: CDR1 MNHNY, CDR2 SVGAGI (reference sequence). This chain's CDR3 is CASTLPAGRTDTQYF. Written as DNA, the CDR3 is TGTGCCAGCACCCTCCCCGCGGGGCGCACAGATACGCAGTATTTT.

In this sample, this clonotype turned up many times. The V gene is TRBV5-1, the J gene TRBJ2-5; a weak D match, TRBD2 (6 bases). Per germline, CDR1 SGHRS and CDR2 YFSETQ. There are 15 residues in the CDR3. Between the trimmed V and J ends, which lost 1 base and 7 bases, there was a span of 17 bases. CDR3 sequence reads: CASSLISGGAGTQYF. The CDR3 coding sequence is TGCGCCAGCAGCTTGATAAGTGGCGGGGCGGGGACCCAGTACTTC. The variable domain in full, completed from reference TRBV5-1 and TRBJ2-5, reads KAGVTQTPRYLIKTRGQQVTLSCSPISGHRSVSWYQQTPGQGLQFLFEYFSETQRNKGNFPGRFSGRQFSNSRSEMNVSTLELGDSALYLCASSLISGGAGTQYFGPGTRLLVL.

This clonotype was seen many times. The V gene is TRBV29-1, the J gene TRBJ2-1; D gene ambiguous. Germline assignment: CDR1 SQVTM and CDR2 ANQGSEA. V was shortened by 4 bases and J by 8 bases, with 3 bases between the two germline ends. This CDR3 has 9 amino acids. This chain's CDR3 is CSVGYEQFF. As DNA, the CDR3 is TGCAGCGTTGGGTATGAGCAGTTCTTC.

This clonotype came up a few times. In DNA form, the CDR3 reads TGTGCCAGCAGCTTTACTAGCGGCTCCTACGAGCAGTACGTC. It is translated as CASSFTSGSYEQYV. This chain uses TRBV7-8 with TRBJ2-7, with 8 positions matching TRBD2. Per the germline V gene, CDR1 is SGHVS and CDR2 is FQNEAQ. J gave up 0 bases and V 3 bases, and 1 base lay outside the gene matches. CDR3 length: 14 amino acids.

The J gene is TRBJ1-3, the V gene TRBV7-2; D is unclear. The CDR3 has 16 residues. From germline, CDR1 is SGHTA and CDR2 FQGNSA. V dropped 5 bases and J dropped 4 bases, with 18 bases sitting between them. CDR3 residues: CASSPQSSGSGNTIYF. As DNA, the CDR3 is TGTGCCAGCAGCCCTCAGAGTTCTGGGTCGGGAAACACCATATATTTT.

This clonotype was detected a few times. The chain carries TRBV5-1 and TRBJ2-2; the D gene is possibly TRBD1 (5 bases). The germline gives CDR1 SGHRS, CDR2 YFSETQ. V lost 3 bases, J lost 1 base, and 13 bases lay in between. CDR3 length equals 16 residues. DNA of the CDR3: TGCGCCAGCAGCTCGACAGACTCTATGAACACCGGGGAGCTGTTTTTT. Its translation: CASSSTDSMNTGELFF.

The table lists this clonotype with a few counts. This chain links TRBV5-5 with TRBJ2-5; 10 nucleotides align to TRBD1. J lost 3 bases, V lost 4 bases, and 3 bases had no gene match. The germline CDR1 and CDR2 sequences are SGHKS and YYEKEE (reference sequence). The CDR3 runs 14 residues. In nucleotides, the CDR3 is TGTGCCAGCAGCGGGGACAGGGGAAAAGAGACCCAGTACTTC. It translates to CASSGDRGKETQYF.

At least ten counts were recorded for this clonotype. The J gene is TRBJ2-7, the V gene TRBV6-2 or TRBV6-3; unclear D gene. The germline gives CDR1 MNHEY, CDR2 SVGEGT. V lost 3 bases and J lost 7, with 13 bases in between. The CDR3 has 13 residues. This CDR3 is CASSYELPREQYF. CDR3 DNA sequence: TGTGCCAGCAGTTATGAACTACCTCGGGAGCAGTACTTC.

The chain is built from TRBV24-1 and TRBJ2-1, with TRBD1 matching 11 bases. The CDR3 is 15 amino acids. V dropped 5 bases and J dropped 10; count of bases not matched to a gene: 9. Per the germline V gene, CDR1 is KGHDR and CDR2 is SFDVKD. The CDR3 spells CATSGRTGGLGEQFF. CDR3 DNA: TGTGCCACCAGTGGAAGGACAGGGGGCTTGGGGGAGCAGTTCTTC.

This clonotype came up many times. The rearrangement links TRBV5-1 to TRBJ2-2, with D hard to call. Germline V gene lookup returns CDR1 SGHRS and CDR2 YFSETQ. V lost 4 bases and J 6 bases, leaving 16 bases between the germline ends. CDR3 length: 15 residues. The chain's CDR3 is CASSHYSELSGELFF. CDR3 nucleotide sequence: TGCGCCAGCAGCCATTACAGTGAACTGTCCGGGGAGCTGTTTTTT.

The table lists this clonotype with a few counts. The rearrangement uses TRBV7-2 and TRBJ1-4; 8 bases match TRBD1. Per the germline V gene, CDR1 is SGHTA and CDR2 is FQGNSA. The length of the CDR3 is 17 residues. J was trimmed by 5 bases and V by 1 base; bases with no gene match: 9. The CDR3: CASSLEIPGQANEKLFF. CDR3 DNA: TGTGCCAGCAGCTTAGAAATCCCGGGACAGGCGAATGAAAAACTGTTTTTT.

This chain links TRBV11-2 with TRBJ1-1, with D maybe TRBD1 (6 bases). The CDR3 is 15 residues long. The germline V and J ends were trimmed by 5 bases and 0 bases, with 13 bases remaining between them. Germline CDR1 SGHAT, CDR2 FQNNGV. This chain's CDR3 is CASSPNDRLNTEAFF. Here the CDR3 DNA reads TGTGCCAGCAGCCCTAACGACAGGTTGAACACTGAAGCTTTCTTT.

Comments on this clonotype: The germline gene is not matched at one end of the junction; a read error may be the cause. The chain carries TRBV9 and TRBJ1-2; D perhaps matches TRBD1 (6 bases). Germline CDR1 reads SGDLS; CDR2 reads YYNGEE. CDR3 size: 15 residues. CDR3 sequence (DNA): TGTGCCAGCAGCGCGGGGGGCCCGAGGAATTATGGCCACACCTTC. As protein: CASSAGGPRNYGHTF.

This clonotype was picked up many times. The chain couples TRBV5-1 to TRBJ2-1; D may be TRBD1 or TRBD2 (5 bases each). The CDR3 length is 14 residues. In germline, CDR1 is SGHRS, CDR2 YFSETQ. Trimming took 0 bases from V and 14 from J, leaving 18 bases between them. CDR3 protein: CASSLVKGTLREFF. CDR3 coding DNA: TGCGCCAGCAGCTTGGTGAAAGGGACCCTCAGGGAGTTCTTC. Full variable domain (missing parts from reference TRBV5-1 and TRBJ2-1): KAGVTQTPRYLIKTRGQQVTLSCSPISGHRSVSWYQQTPGQGLQFLFEYFSETQRNKGNFPGRFSGRQFSNSRSEMNVSTLELGDSALYLCASSLVKGTLREFFGPGTRLTVL.

The table lists this clonotype with a few counts. The CDR3 bases are TGTGCCAGCAGCCAACAGGGAGATACGCAGTATTTT. It yields the protein CASSQQGDTQYF. The chain employs TRBV3-1 and TRBJ2-3, with a weak D call TRBD1 (5 bases). V lost 2 bases, J lost 5 bases, and 5 bases lay in between. The CDR3 has 12 residues. CDR1 and CDR2 (germline): LGHDT, YNNKEL (reference sequence).

The chain combines TRBV5-1 with TRBJ2-7; D is perhaps TRBD1 or TRBD2 (5 bases each). Between the trimmed V and J ends, which lost 0 bases and 7 bases, there was a span of 23 bases. The CDR3 runs 17 residues. Germline loops: CDR1 SGHRS, CDR2 YFSETQ. The DNA of the CDR3 is TGCGCCAGCAGCTTGGGGCAGCTGGGGGACGTCGTTGGGGAGCAGTACGTC. Translation gives CASSLGQLGDVVGEQYV.